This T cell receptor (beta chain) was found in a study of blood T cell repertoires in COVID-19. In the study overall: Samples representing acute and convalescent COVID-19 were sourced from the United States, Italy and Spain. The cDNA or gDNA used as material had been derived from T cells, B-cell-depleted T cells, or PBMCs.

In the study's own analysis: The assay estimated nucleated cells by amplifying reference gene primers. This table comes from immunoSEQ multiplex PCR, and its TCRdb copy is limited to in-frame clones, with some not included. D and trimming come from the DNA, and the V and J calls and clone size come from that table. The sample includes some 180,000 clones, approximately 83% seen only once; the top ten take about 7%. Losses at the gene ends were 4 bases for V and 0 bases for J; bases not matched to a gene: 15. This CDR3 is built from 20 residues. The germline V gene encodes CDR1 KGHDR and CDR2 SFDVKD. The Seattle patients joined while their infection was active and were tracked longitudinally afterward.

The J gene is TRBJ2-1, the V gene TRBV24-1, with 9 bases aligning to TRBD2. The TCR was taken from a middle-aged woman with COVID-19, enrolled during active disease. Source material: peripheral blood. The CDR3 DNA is TGTGCCACCAGTGACTCTCCCGGCCCAGCTAGCGGGATCTCCTACAATGAGCAGTTCTTC. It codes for CATSDSPGPASGISYNEQFF.